This T cell receptor (beta chain) was sequenced during a study of T cell repertoires in cytomegalovirus infection. In the study overall: The public TCR beta signatures pointed to both CMV infection and matching HLA type.

TCRdb reanalysed the reads using MiXCR and keeps one entry per CDR3 protein. The sample gives 290,000 or so distinct CDR3 sequences, under 30% of which show up once; roughly 13% is in the top ten. Whole-study findings and limits: Carriers of CMV and the relevant HLA type were discriminated by public TCR beta frequency. CMV-specific HLA-C-restricted TCR beta clonotypes dominated the ex vivo response.

From germline, CDR1 is SGHTA and CDR2 FQGNSA. The CDR3 loop spans 15 amino acids. V gave up 3 bases and J gave up 9 bases; unmatched junction bases: 8. With respect to this clonotype: Its antigen is as yet unknown.

This TCR derives from a human donor in good health (CMV status not recorded). Some clones in this sample may be carry-over from other donors' samples. This rearrangement joins TRBV7-2 to TRBJ2-1; 10 bases map to TRBD2. The sample was PBMCs. CDR3 sequence reads: CASSFTSGASSEQFF. CDR3 in DNA: TGTGCCAGCAGCTTTACTAGCGGGGCCTCTAGTGAGCAGTTCTTC.